This T cell receptor beta chain came from a study of blood T cell repertoires in COVID-19. Across the study: The samples span acute and convalescent COVID-19 from the United States, Italy and Spain. In each case, the material was cDNA or gDNA derived from T cells, B-cell-depleted T cells, or PBMCs.

Clones were read by immunoSEQ multiplex PCR, and TCRdb kept only the in-frame ones, dropping some. Of 370,000 or so clones listed, more than 70% are singletons. Cohort 3 recovered donors had two negative PCRs, clearance, or symptom resolution. V was cut by 0 bases and J by 2 bases, with 13 bases left in between. The CDR3 totals 16 residues. Germline assignment: CDR1 MNHEY and CDR2 SVGAGI. The sequenced sample consisted of PBMCs or T cells enriched from blood (not recorded which). V and J are TRBV6-5 and TRBJ1-2; perhaps TRBD1 as D (6 bases). This TCR was recovered from a man aged 30-40 years who had recovered from COVID-19. CDR3 bases: TGTGCCAGCAGTTACTCGATGGGGGGGGCGAACTATGGCTACACCTTC. This translates into CASSYSMGGANYGYTF.